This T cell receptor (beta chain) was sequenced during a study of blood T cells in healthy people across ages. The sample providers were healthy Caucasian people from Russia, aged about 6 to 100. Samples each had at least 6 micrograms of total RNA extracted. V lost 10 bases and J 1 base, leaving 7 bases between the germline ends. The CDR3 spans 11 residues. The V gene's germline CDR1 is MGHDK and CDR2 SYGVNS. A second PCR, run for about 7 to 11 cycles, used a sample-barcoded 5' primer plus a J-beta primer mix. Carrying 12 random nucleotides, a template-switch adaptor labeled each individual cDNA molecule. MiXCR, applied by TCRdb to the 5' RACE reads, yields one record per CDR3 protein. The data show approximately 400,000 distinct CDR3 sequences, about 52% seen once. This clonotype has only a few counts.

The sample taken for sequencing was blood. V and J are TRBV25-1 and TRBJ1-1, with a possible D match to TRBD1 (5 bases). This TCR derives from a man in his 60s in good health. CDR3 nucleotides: TGTGCCACAGGACAGAACACTGAAGCTTTCTTT. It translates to CATGQNTEAFF.